Following are 21 T cell receptor beta chains from one sample sequenced in a study of T-cell reconstitution after alpha-beta-depleted transplantation in children. Unique molecular identifiers were incorporated during preparation of the TCRbeta library. TCRdb recomputed calls from the PCR reads with MiXCR, one row per CDR3 protein. The repertoire holds over 300,000 distinct CDR3 sequences, with over 9% as singletons. Specimen: PBMCs from the stem cell graft donor, collected from the stem cell graft. Every receptor here comes from a human donor who donated a stem cell graft to a child with acute lymphoblastic leukemia.

This clonotype was counted between two and nine times. V and J are TRBV7-8 and TRBJ2-1, with D tentatively TRBD2 (6 bases). CDR3 length equals 17 residues. V was trimmed by 7 bases and J by 8 bases, leaving 27 bases between them. Germline CDR1 reads SGHVS; CDR2 reads FQNEAQ. The CDR3 region has the DNA TGTGCCAGCAACCCCCTCTTCCAGGGACCAGCGGGCGATGAGCAGTTCTTC. It encodes CASNPLFQGPAGDEQFF.

The genes are TRBV5-1 and TRBJ2-7, with 10 bases lining up with TRBD2. The CDR3 is made up of 17 amino acids. Germline CDR1 is SGHRS and CDR2 is YFSETQ. The V gene end was trimmed by 0 bases and the J gene end by 0 bases; junction bases not matched to a gene: 6. The CDR3 DNA reads TGCGCCAGCAGCTTGGGCGGACTAGCGGACTACTCCTACGAGCAGTACTTC. Translating gives CASSLGGLADYSYEQYF.

Only a few counts were recorded for this clonotype. This chain links TRBV9 with TRBJ2-2; D gene unclear. The germline CDR1 and CDR2 sequences are SGDLS and YYNGEE. V was clipped by 4 bases and J by 0 bases, with 10 bases between them. The CDR3 totals 15 residues. The CDR3 DNA is TGTGCCAGCAGCCTAAGGATTGCGAACACCGGGGAGCTGTTTTTT. It encodes CASSLRIANTGELFF.

This clonotype has a handful of counts. The chain links TRBV6-2 or TRBV6-3 to TRBJ2-6; 8 nucleotides match TRBD1. There are 14 residues in the CDR3. The germline gives CDR1 MNHEY, CDR2 SVGEGT. The V gene end was trimmed by 5 bases and the J gene end by 15 bases; junction bases not matched to a gene: 12. The CDR3 region has the DNA TGTGCCAGCAGTCCTATGGGACAGGCCCGCCACCTGACTTTC. It specifies CASSPMGQARHLTF.

The chain uses TRBV28 and TRBJ2-7; D remains unclear. The CDR3 is 15 amino acids. V lost 6 bases and J 2 bases, leaving 17 bases between the germline ends. Germline CDR1 is MDHEN and CDR2 is SYDVKM. The CDR3: CASSLIVGSTYEQYF. In DNA form, the CDR3 reads TGTGCCAGCAGCCTAATAGTGGGTTCCACCTACGAGCAGTACTTC.

The table lists this clonotype with many counts. The chain carries TRBV12-3 or TRBV12-4 and TRBJ2-1; D might be TRBD2 (6 bases). This CDR3 spans 17 amino acids. Trimming left V 2 bases short and J 2 bases short, with 16 bases between. The CDR3 nucleotides are TGTGCCAGCAGTTTAATATCCGGGCTAGCGACCTACAATGAGCAGTTCTTC. It translates to CASSLISGLATYNEQFF.

Of note for this clonotype: Without the conserved terminal phenylalanine or tryptophan, this CDR3 likely stems from a read error. The rearrangement joins TRBV11-1 to TRBJ2-7, with D possibly matching TRBD1 (6 bases). Germline assignment: CDR1 SGHAT and CDR2 FQDESV (reference sequence). The CDR3 covers 19 residues. V lost 5 bases to trimming and J lost 6 bases, with 32 bases between them. CDR3 coding DNA: TGTGCCAGCAGCCCGGGACATCTGGATTTTGGGAGTCGGTCGGGCGAGCAGTACTTA. The encoded protein is CASSPGHLDFGSRSGEQYL.

The V call is TRBV6-5, the J call TRBJ1-5, with TRBD1 matching over 9 bases. Germline values: CDR1 MNHEY, CDR2 SVGAGI. V trimming: 0 bases; J trimming: 0 bases; junction bases outside the gene matches: 6. This CDR3 has 18 residues. The chain's CDR3 is CASSYSDRGLYSNQPQHF. CDR3 nucleotide sequence: TGTGCCAGCAGTTACTCGGACAGGGGACTCTATAGCAATCAGCCCCAGCATTTT.

This sequence joins TRBV6-5 and TRBJ1-2; 7 positions match TRBD1. With 2 bases clipped from V and 4 bases from J, the junction kept 7 bases outside the gene matches. CDR1 MNHEY and CDR2 SVGAGI come from the germline V gene. The CDR3 spans 15 residues. CDR3 region: CASSYTQGGGYGYTF. The CDR3 nucleotides read TGTGCCAGCAGTTACACTCAGGGGGGCGGCTATGGCTACACCTTC.

J is TRBJ2-7 and V is TRBV5-1, with TRBD2 matching over 8 bases. With V trimmed by 4 bases and J by 0 bases, 12 bases remained unmatched. The CDR3 has 17 residues. Looked up from germline, CDR1 is SGHRS and CDR2 is YFSETQ. Here the CDR3 reads CASSTSRGSGISYEQYF. In nucleotides, the CDR3 is TGCGCCAGCAGCACCTCCCGGGGTAGCGGGATCTCCTACGAGCAGTACTTC.

This clonotype was counted a few times. The J gene is TRBJ2-5, the V gene TRBV28, with D tentatively TRBD1 or TRBD2 (5 bases each). CDR3 length: 17 amino acids. Germline V gives CDR1 MDHEN, CDR2 SYDVKM. The germline V and J ends were trimmed by 5 bases and 2 bases, with 21 bases remaining between them. CDR3: CASSPLGKGTLQETQYF. The CDR3 nucleotides read TGTGCCAGCAGTCCGCTCGGAAAGGGGACCTTACAAGAGACCCAGTACTTC.

CDR3 DNA: TGTGCCAGCAGTCCTTGGGGAGGGGCCATATCCGGGGAGCTGTTTTTT. Protein sequence: CASSPWGGAISGELFF. The rearrangement joins TRBV12-3 or TRBV12-4 to TRBJ2-2, with 7 bases fitting TRBD2. This CDR3 spans 16 amino acids. V lost 5 bases to trimming and J lost 6 bases; unmatched junction nucleotides: 12.

This clonotype was detected a few times. V gene TRBV3-1 combines with J gene TRBJ2-2; TRBD2 might be the D (6 bases). The ends were cut back, 1 base at V and 4 bases at J, with 13 bases in the middle. The CDR3 runs to 16 residues. CDR1 is LGHDT and CDR2 is YNNKEL in the germline V gene (reference sequence). The chain's CDR3 is CASSQAGLTLTGELFF. The CDR3 nucleotides are TGTGCCAGCAGCCAAGCTGGACTAACCCTCACCGGGGAGCTGTTTTTT.

V is TRBV6-2 or TRBV6-3 and J is TRBJ2-2; the match to TRBD2 covers 7 bases. The junction had 6 bases not matched to a gene; V was cut back by 5 bases and J by 0 bases. Germline V gene data show CDR1 as MNHEY and CDR2 as SVGEGT. The CDR3 covers 16 residues. The CDR3 sequence is CASSEIAGTNTGELFF. CDR3 nucleotides: TGTGCCAGCAGTGAGATAGCGGGTACGAACACCGGGGAGCTGTTTTTT.

On this clonotype: The junction shows a germline mismatch at one end, possibly a read error. This chain connects TRBV27 to TRBJ1-4; D unresolved. CDR3 length equals 14 residues. Germline CDR1 reads MNHEY; CDR2 reads SMNVEV (reference sequence). Here the CDR3 DNA reads TGTGCCGGCAGTTGGGATGCTGGAAATGAAAAACTGTTTTTT. It encodes CAGSWDAGNEKLFF.

This clonotype was picked up a small number of times. V is TRBV5-1 and J is TRBJ2-7, with 9 bases matching TRBD1. The CDR3 length is 14 residues. V lost 4 bases and J lost 5; bases outside the gene matches: 7. CDR1 is SGHRS, CDR2 YFSETQ, per germline. For the CDR3, the DNA is TGCGCCAGCAGCCACGGACAGGGGTTCCACGAGCAGTACTTC. Its translation is CASSHGQGFHEQYF.

The genes are TRBV20-1 and TRBJ1-2; the D is unclear. Trimming left V 6 bases short and J 8 bases short, with 22 bases between. The CDR3 runs 14 residues. Germline CDR1 reads DFQATT; CDR2 reads SNEGSKA (reference sequence). The DNA of the CDR3 is TGCAGTGCCCTGGACGGCGAAGGAGGCTTCGGCTACACCTTC. It translates to CSALDGEGGFGYTF.

The chain uses TRBV7-9 and TRBJ1-2, with D hard to call. The CDR3 totals 15 residues. The germline gives CDR1 SEHNR, CDR2 FQNEAQ (reference sequence). V was trimmed by 7 bases and J by 3 bases, leaving 18 bases between them. The CDR3 DNA follows: TGTGCCAGCACCGGCTCCGGGCTTCTGGACTATGGCTACACCTTC. Encoded protein: CASTGSGLLDYGYTF.

As for this clonotype: Since a much larger clone is just one base distant, this may be a read error. The rearrangement links TRBV12-3 or TRBV12-4 to TRBJ2-1; possible D gene TRBD2, 5 bases. The CDR3 extends over 16 amino acids. The CDR3 nucleotides are TGTGACAGCAGTTTAGCGAGCCAGAGCTCCTACAATGAGCAGTTCTTC. Translated: CDSSLASQSSYNEQFF.

This clonotype was counted ten times or more. The rearrangement joins TRBV12-3 or TRBV12-4 to TRBJ2-2; 7 bases are a match to TRBD1. There are 16 residues in the CDR3. The ends lost 3 bases at V and 7 bases at J; junction bases unmatched: 11. The CDR3 DNA reads TGTGCCAGCAGTTTCCTGGCGGACAGGTCTCACGGGGAGCTGTTTTTT. This codes for CASSFLADRSHGELFF.

This clonotype was seen more than once but under ten times. This chain links TRBV7-3 with TRBJ2-5; 8 nucleotides line up with TRBD1. With V trimmed by 5 bases and J by 4 bases, 6 bases remained unmatched. Germline-derived CDR1 and CDR2 are SGHTA and FQGTGA. The CDR3 loop spans 14 amino acids. CDR3: CASSPRDRTETQYF. DNA for the CDR3: TGTGCCAGCAGCCCCAGGGACAGGACAGAGACCCAGTACTTC.